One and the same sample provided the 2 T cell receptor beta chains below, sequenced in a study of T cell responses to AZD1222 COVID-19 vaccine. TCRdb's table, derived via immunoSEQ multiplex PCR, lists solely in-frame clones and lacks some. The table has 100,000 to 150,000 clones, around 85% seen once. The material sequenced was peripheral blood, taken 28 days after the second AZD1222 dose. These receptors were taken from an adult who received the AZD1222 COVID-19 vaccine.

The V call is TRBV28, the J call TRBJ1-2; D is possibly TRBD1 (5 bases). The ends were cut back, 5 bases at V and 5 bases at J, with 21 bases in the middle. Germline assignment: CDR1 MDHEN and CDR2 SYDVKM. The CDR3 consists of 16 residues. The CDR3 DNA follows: TGTGCCAGCAGTCTGGCAGCAGGGCCCCAACTATATGGCTACACCTTC. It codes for CASSLAAGPQLYGYTF.

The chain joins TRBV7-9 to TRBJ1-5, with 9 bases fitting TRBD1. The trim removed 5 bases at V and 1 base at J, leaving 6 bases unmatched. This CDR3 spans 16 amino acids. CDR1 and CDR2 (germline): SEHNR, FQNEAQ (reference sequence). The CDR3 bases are TGTGCCAGCAGCCTCCACAGGGGGCAAAGCAATCAGCCCCAGCATTTT. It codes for CASSLHRGQSNQPQHF.